The rows below give T cell receptor beta chains drawn from one sample of a study of OX40 agonist ivuxolimab in advanced cancers. Sequenced by immunoSEQ multiplex PCR; TCRdb stores in-frame clones only, minus some. The sample includes roughly 56,000 clones, 75% to 85% of them seen just once. Sample: CD4+ or CD8+ T cells sorted from blood, taken in a trial of the OX40 agonist ivuxolimab. Receptor source: an adult with an advanced solid tumor such as melanoma, head and neck, liver or kidney cancer. The CDR3 runs from the conserved cysteine through the conserved F or W. A D gene is named only where the DNA matches it firmly. Part of the rows lack a size; the others show once, few, many or a class for expanded clones.

D gene,J gene,clone size,V gene,CDR3 DNA,CDR3 protein
-,TRBJ2-7,-,TRBV11-2,TGTGCCAGCAGATTTACGGTTTTCAGCGAGCAGTACTTC,CASRFTVFSEQYF
TRBD2,TRBJ2-7,-,TRBV7-8,TGTGCCAGCAGCTTAGAGGGAGGGATCTACGAGCAGTACTTC,CASSLEGGIYEQYF
-,TRBJ1-1,-,TRBV19,TGTGCCAGTAGTATACCCCAGGGTGAAGCTTTCTTT,CASSIPQGEAFF
TRBD2,TRBJ2-1,-,TRBV4-1,TGCGCCAGCAGCCAAGAATGGCTAGCGGGGGGCAATGAGCAGTTCTTC,CASSQEWLAGGNEQFF
TRBD2,TRBJ2-7,few,TRBV7-2,TGTGCCAGCAGCTCGGGACTAGCTTACTACGAGCAGTACTTC,CASSSGLAYYEQYF
-,TRBJ2-7,once,TRBV11-1,TGTGCCAGCAGCTTAGCCGGCGGCGCCACCTACGAGCAGTACTTC,CASSLAGGATYEQYF
-,TRBJ2-4,-,TRBV30,TGTGCCTGGAGTCCCATAGGACTAGCCAAAAACATTCAGTACTTC,CAWSPIGLAKNIQYF
TRBD2,TRBJ2-3,-,TRBV7-9,TGTGCCAGCAGCTTCGGGGGGGCCGGAGATACGCAGTATTTT,CASSFGGAGDTQYF
-,TRBJ1-2,-,TRBV5-4,TGTGCCAGCAGCTACGGACGCCGAGAGACCGGAGGTCGCTACACCTTC,CASSYGRRETGGRYTF
-,TRBJ1-1,-,TRBV28,TGTGCCAGCAGTCCCCCGGGGGGGCGGTGGGGCACTGAAGCTTTCTTT,CASSPPGGRWGTEAFF
-,TRBJ2-7,-,TRBV6-1,TGTGCCAGCCAAACCTCCTTTTACGAGCAGTACTTC,CASQTSFYEQYF
TRBD1,TRBJ2-1,-,TRBV7-9,TGTGCCAGCAGCCGCACAGGGGCCTACAATGAGCAGTTCTTC,CASSRTGAYNEQFF
TRBD2,TRBJ2-1,once,TRBV5-4,TGTGCCAGCAGAGCCCTGGGGACTAGCGGGGAGCAGTTCTTC,CASRALGTSGEQFF
TRBD1,TRBJ2-5,-,TRBV11-2,TGTGCCAGCAGCCAGGGGGCGGGCGGGCAGTACTTC,CASSQGAGGQYF
TRBD2,TRBJ2-3,-,TRBV6-1,TGTGCCAGCAGTACGGGGGGGCGCCCAGATACGCAGTATTTT,CASSTGGRPDTQYF
TRBD1,TRBJ1-6,-,TRBV2,TGTGCCAGCAGGGACCGGGACAGGGGACATTCACCCCTCCACTTT,CASRDRDRGHSPLHF
-,TRBJ1-1,few,TRBV30,TGTGCCTGGAGAGTACAGGCTAACACTGAAGCTTTCTTT,CAWRVQANTEAFF
-,TRBJ2-7,-,TRBV5-1,TGCGCCAGCAGCCAGACCAGGGGCCTCTCCTCCTACGAGCAGTACTTC,CASSQTRGLSSYEQYF
-,TRBJ1-1,-,TRBV2,TGTGCCAGCATGTCGACGGGAAACACTGAAGCTTTCTTT,CASMSTGNTEAFF
-,TRBJ1-1,once,TRBV12-2,TGTGCAAGTCGCCCAAGAAGGGGCCCCTTTCGGACTGAAGCTTTCTTT,CASRPRRGPFRTEAFF
-,TRBJ2-3,-,TRBV19,TGTGCCAGTAGTATCGGCAGCTTCACAGATACGCAGTATTTT,CASSIGSFTDTQYF
-,TRBJ1-4,-,TRBV12-2,TGTGCAAGTCGCTTAGGACCCCGGGTAGAAAAACTGTTTTTT,CASRLGPRVEKLFF
-,TRBJ2-2,-,TRBV5-1,TGCGCCAGCAGCATCCGCACCGGGGAGCTGTTTTTT,CASSIRTGELFF
TRBD2,TRBJ2-2,once,TRBV10-3,TGTGCCACCCGTAGCGGGAGTGGTCACACCGGGGAGCTGTTTTTT,CATRSGSGHTGELFF
-,TRBJ2-1,-,TRBV9,TGTGCCAGCAGCCTCTATACGACAGTCTACAATGAGCAGTTCTTC,CASSLYTTVYNEQFF
-,TRBJ2-5,-,TRBV10-3,TGTGCCATCAGTGAGTTAATAGCCTCCCGGGAGACCCAGTACTTC,CAISELIASRETQYF
-,TRBJ2-7,-,TRBV6-1,TGTGCCAGCAGTGAAGCGGGCGGGACACAAGAGTACTTC,CASSEAGGTQEYF
TRBD1,TRBJ2-7,-,TRBV9,TGTGCCAGCAGCGTAGGACCGACAGGGGGCTACGAGCAGTACTTC,CASSVGPTGGYEQYF
-,TRBJ2-7,-,TRBV4-1,TGCGCCAGCTCCTCACGCACATCTCTCCCCTACGAGCAGTACTTC,CASSSRTSLPYEQYF
-,TRBJ1-1,few,TRBV7-9,TGTGCCCTTAACAAGGGGGAGGACACTGAAGCTTTCTTT,CALNKGEDTEAFF
-,TRBJ1-1,-,TRBV2,TGTGCCAGCAGTTCAGGGGTGGGCACTGAAGCTTTCTTT,CASSSGVGTEAFF
-,TRBJ1-1,-,TRBV29-1,TGCAGCGTTGTCACTTCTGAAGCTTTCTTT,CSVVTSEAFF
-,TRBJ2-6,-,TRBV18,TGTGCCACTGCCACGCGTCGCTCTGGGGCCAACGTCCTGACTTTC,CATATRRSGANVLTF
-,TRBJ1-1,-,TRBV2,TGTGCCAGCAGTGATGAGACCACTGAAGCTTTCTTT,CASSDETTEAFF
-,TRBJ1-6,-,TRBV6-5,TGTGCCAGCAGGATGGATAGCTCCTATAATTCACCCCTCCACTTT,CASRMDSSYNSPLHF
-,TRBJ2-5,-,TRBV2,TGTGCCAGCAGTTCGCTAGGGGATGGGACCCAGTACTTC,CASSSLGDGTQYF
-,TRBJ1-2,-,TRBV9,TGTGCCAGCAGCGTAGATATGAGGGGCAACCGAAACTATGGCTACACCTTC,CASSVDMRGNRNYGYTF